The 26 T cell receptor beta chains below come from one sample, sequenced in a study of shared clonotypes between healthy human individuals. The repertoire was sequenced with immunoSEQ multiplex PCR; TCRdb's copy has only in-frame clones and lacks some. In the table there are around 1.6 million clones, around 98% of which are singletons. The sample was naive CD4+ T cells sorted from blood. Subset meaning: CD45RA+ positively selected. These receptor sequences come from a man under 40 in good health.

With respect to this clone: Distinct nucleotide sequences in the sample also encode this CDR3. The rearrangement joins TRBV2 to TRBJ2-4, with unresolved D. The CDR3 runs 14 residues. Trimming took 4 bases from V and 0 from J, leaving 7 bases between them. CDR1 and CDR2 from the germline V gene are SNHLY and FYNNEI. CDR3 protein: CASSVMLAKNIQYF. CDR3 sequence (DNA): TGTGCCAGCAGTGTTATGCTAGCCAAAAACATTCAGTACTTC.

The V gene is TRBV5-6, the J gene TRBJ1-1; unclear D gene. Trimming removed 3 bases from V and 0 bases from J, with 18 bases in between. The CDR3 is 17 residues long. Per germline, CDR1 SGHDT and CDR2 YYEEEE. The CDR3 loop reads CASSSRGGQFMNTEAFF. The CDR3 bases are TGTGCCAGCAGCTCCCGCGGAGGGCAGTTCATGAACACTGAAGCTTTCTTT.

This sequence joins TRBV9 and TRBJ2-1, with D maybe TRBD2 (5 bases). The CDR3 is 15 residues long. The germline CDR1 and CDR2 sequences are SGDLS and YYNGEE. The V end was cut by 4 bases, the J end by 5 bases, with 16 bases between. CDR3 sequence reads: CASSPPPGTHNEQFF. CDR3 sequence (DNA): TGTGCCAGCAGCCCCCCCCCGGGAACCCACAATGAGCAGTTCTTC.

V usage is TRBV28 and J usage is TRBJ2-2; D is unresolved. The V end lost 5 bases, the J end lost 0 bases, and 13 bases lay between the germline ends. In germline, CDR1 is MDHEN, CDR2 SYDVKM. This CDR3 spans 16 amino acids. This chain's CDR3 is CASSVSGRTNTGELFF. In nucleotides, the CDR3 is TGTGCCAGCAGTGTTAGTGGCAGAACGAACACCGGGGAGCTGTTTTTT.

The chain employs TRBV19 and TRBJ2-7; D gene ambiguous. The V end was cut by 4 bases, the J end by 2 bases, with 9 bases between. Looked up from germline, CDR1 is LNHDA and CDR2 is SQIVND (reference sequence). CDR3 length: 13 residues. CDR3 loop: CASSKGQTYEQYF. In DNA, the CDR3 is TGTGCCAGTAGTAAAGGGCAGACCTACGAGCAGTACTTC.

The rearrangement joins TRBV9 to TRBJ2-7; tentative D call: TRBD2 (5 bases). Germline CDR1 reads SGDLS; CDR2 reads YYNGEE. The CDR3 runs to 15 residues. Trimming shortened V by 0 bases and J by 4 bases, and 14 bases separated the two germline ends. For the CDR3, the DNA is TGTGCCAGCAGCGTAGCTAGGGATAGAGGGTACGAGCAGTACTTC. Its translation is CASSVARDRGYEQYF.

The chain joins TRBV14 to TRBJ2-5; D tentatively fits TRBD1 or TRBD2 (5 bases each). Per the germline V gene, CDR1 is SGHDN and CDR2 is FVKESK. Trimming removed 4 bases from V and 1 base from J, with 7 bases in between. There are 13 residues in the CDR3. CDR3 sequence reads: CASSLGTQETQYF. Written as DNA, the CDR3 is TGTGCCAGCAGCCTTGGGACCCAAGAGACCCAGTACTTC.

The CDR3 nucleotides are TGTGCCAGCAGCGTACGCAGGAGCGCTGAAGCTTTCTTT. Translating it yields CASSVRRSAEAFF. The V call is TRBV7-8, the J call TRBJ1-1; D is ambiguous. CDR1 is SGHVS and CDR2 is FQNEAQ in the germline V gene. The CDR3 is made up of 13 amino acids. The V end was cut by 5 bases, the J end by 6 bases, with 13 bases between.

The rearrangement joins TRBV5-6 to TRBJ2-5, with unresolved D. The germline CDR1 and CDR2 sequences are SGHDT and YYEEEE. V gave up 0 bases and J gave up 7 bases, with 16 bases separating them. CDR3 length: 15 residues. The CDR3 DNA sequence: TGTGCCAGCAGCTTGGATTTGTTCCCGCCGCCGACCCAGTACTTC. This sequence encodes CASSLDLFPPPTQYF.

V usage is TRBV7-2 and J usage is TRBJ2-3, with 10 bases fitting TRBD2. This CDR3 region has 17 residues. CDR1 SGHTA and CDR2 FQGNSA come from the germline V gene. The junction had 10 bases not matched to a gene; V was cut back by 2 bases and J by 5 bases. For the CDR3, the DNA is TGTGCCAGCAGCTTATGGTCTCTAGCGGGAGAGAGAGATACGCAGTATTTT. It encodes CASSLWSLAGERDTQYF.

The rearrangement uses TRBV5-1 and TRBJ2-1, with 7 bases that match TRBD2. The CDR3 is 15 residues long. Per the germline V gene, CDR1 is SGHRS and CDR2 is YFSETQ. J gave up 0 bases and V 4 bases, and 4 bases lay outside the gene matches. CDR3 protein: CASSPPSGSYNEQFF. The DNA of the CDR3 is TGCGCCAGCAGCCCGCCTAGCGGCTCCTACAATGAGCAGTTCTTC.

The chain uses TRBV28 and TRBJ1-2; TRBD1 matches 10 bases. The V and J ends lost 2 bases and 5 bases, in that order; junction bases with no gene match: 11. The germline V gene encodes CDR1 MDHEN and CDR2 SYDVKM. This CDR3 region has 17 residues. CDR3 in amino acids: CASSLPVTGGASYGYTF. The CDR3 DNA is TGTGCCAGCAGTTTACCCGTGACAGGGGGCGCTTCTTATGGCTACACCTTC.

V and J are TRBV28 and TRBJ1-2; 9 bases agree with TRBD1. In germline, CDR1 is MDHEN, CDR2 SYDVKM. CDR3 size: 15 residues. The V and J ends lost 4 bases and 2 bases, in that order; junction bases with no gene match: 5. The CDR3 sequence is CASSSRTGENYGYTF. The CDR3 DNA reads as TGTGCCAGCAGTTCCCGGACAGGGGAAAACTATGGCTACACCTTC.

The V call is TRBV4-1, the J call TRBJ2-1; 7 bases agree with TRBD2. The CDR3 totals 15 residues. Germline CDR1 is MGHRA and CDR2 is YSYEKL. V was clipped by 4 bases and J by 10 bases; unmatched bases: 13. CDR3 sequence reads: CASSLGAAGVGEQFF. The CDR3 DNA reads TGCGCCAGCAGCCTAGGGGCGGCGGGAGTAGGGGAGCAGTTCTTC.

A note on this clone: Other DNA sequences from this sample encode an identical CDR3 as well. CDR3 region: CASSPSGRRADTQYF. CDR3 in DNA: TGTGCCAGCAGCCCAAGCGGGAGAAGGGCAGATACGCAGTATTTT. The chain uses TRBV5-4 and TRBJ2-3, with 8 bases lining up with TRBD2. After removal of 4 bases from V and 4 bases from J, the junction contained 8 bases not matched to a gene. The germline gives CDR1 SGHNT, CDR2 YYREEE (reference sequence). The CDR3 sequence is 15 residues long.

The chain employs TRBV28 and TRBJ2-7, with TRBD1 matching 7 bases. CDR1 is MDHEN and CDR2 is SYDVKM in the germline V gene. The CDR3 loop spans 14 amino acids. J lost 1 base, V lost 5 bases, and 5 bases had no gene match. This chain's CDR3 is CASSTPGQSYEQYF. The DNA for the CDR3 is TGTGCCAGCAGTACCCCGGGACAGTCCTACGAGCAGTACTTC.

In this sample, this clone turned up once. Other DNA sequences in the same sample also yield this CDR3. The chain employs TRBV5-1 and TRBJ2-7, with D possibly matching TRBD2 (5 bases). V lost 0 bases and J 0 bases, leaving 10 bases between the germline ends. The CDR3 runs to 15 residues. Per the germline V gene, CDR1 is SGHRS and CDR2 is YFSETQ. CDR3 DNA sequence: TGCGCCAGCAGCTTGGTAGGTGGGAGCTCCTACGAGCAGTACTTC. Translated: CASSLVGGSSYEQYF.

A word on this clone: Within the sample, other DNA sequences also encode this same CDR3. The V and J genes are TRBV9 and TRBJ2-7; 9 positions match TRBD2. The germline V gene encodes CDR1 SGDLS and CDR2 YYNGEE. The CDR3 has 15 amino acids. Germline trimming cut 0 bases from V and 2 bases from J; bases unmatched to any gene: 3. The CDR3 is CASSVAASGTYEQYF. DNA of the CDR3: TGTGCCAGCAGCGTAGCCGCTAGCGGGACCTACGAGCAGTACTTC.

With regard to this clone: The sample holds other DNA sequences that translate to the same CDR3. This chain connects TRBV10-1 to TRBJ1-1; maybe TRBD1 (5 bases). Trimming removed 0 bases from V and 4 bases from J, with 6 bases in between. In germline, CDR1 is WNHNN, CDR2 SYGVQD (reference sequence). The CDR3 extends over 13 amino acids. The CDR3 is CASSESGGTEAFF. The CDR3 nucleotides read TGCGCCAGCAGTGAGTCGGGGGGCACTGAAGCTTTCTTT.

The genes are TRBV20-1 and TRBJ1-2; 7 nucleotides match TRBD1. This CDR3 spans 11 amino acids. V was clipped by 5 bases and J by 6 bases; unmatched bases: 3. Germline V gene sequence: CDR1 DFQATT, CDR2 SNEGSKA (reference sequence). CDR3 DNA sequence: TGCAGTGCTGGAGGGGGCGATGGCTACACCTTC. Protein product: CSAGGGDGYTF.

The chain is built from TRBV29-1 and TRBJ2-5; possible D gene TRBD1, 5 bases. Germline CDR1 reads SQVTM; CDR2 reads ANQGSEA. CDR3 length equals 13 residues. The CDR3 loop reads CSYLRGDQETQYF. The DNA of the CDR3 is TGCAGTTACTTAAGGGGTGACCAAGAGACCCAGTACTTC.

V is TRBV19 and J is TRBJ2-3, with 10 bases lining up with TRBD2. Losses at the gene ends were 8 bases for V and 5 bases for J; bases not matched to a gene: 4. Germline V lookup: CDR1 LNHDA, CDR2 SQIVND (reference sequence). This CDR3 region has 13 residues. The CDR3 loop reads CASLAGVGDTQYF. CDR3 nucleotides: TGTGCCAGTCTAGCGGGAGTTGGAGATACGCAGTATTTT.

A single count supports this clone. This same CDR3 is encoded by further DNA sequences in the sample. The chain carries TRBV5-1 and TRBJ2-3; D uncertain. Trimming left V 0 bases short and J 1 base short, with 6 bases between. The CDR3 covers 14 residues. Germline-derived CDR1 and CDR2 are SGHRS and YFSETQ. The CDR3 protein is CASSLAPGTDTQYF. CDR3 nucleotide sequence: TGCGCCAGCAGCTTGGCGCCAGGCACAGATACGCAGTATTTT.

This chain joins TRBV5-6 and TRBJ1-1; D not certain. Trimming cost V 4 bases and J 1 base, with 8 bases left between them. Per the germline V gene, CDR1 is SGHDT and CDR2 is YYEEEE. The CDR3 is 13 residues long. CDR3 amino acids: CASSATRNTEAFF. In nucleotides, the CDR3 is TGTGCCAGCAGCGCTACAAGGAACACTGAAGCTTTCTTT.

The chain recombines TRBV28 with TRBJ1-1; 7 nucleotides match TRBD1. From germline, CDR1 is MDHEN and CDR2 SYDVKM. The CDR3 totals 15 residues. The junction had 10 bases not matched to a gene; V was cut back by 6 bases and J by 3 bases. Written as DNA, the CDR3 is TGTGCCAGCAGCAGATACGGACAGGCGGACACTGAAGCTTTCTTT. It translates to CASSRYGQADTEAFF.

This chain links TRBV6-1 with TRBJ1-5, with 7 nucleotides matching TRBD1. This CDR3 is 13 amino acids long. The trim removed 10 bases at V and 5 bases at J, leaving 8 bases unmatched. Germline V gene lookup returns CDR1 MNHNS and CDR2 SASEGT. CDR3 residues: CATERGPDQPQHF. The CDR3 DNA reads as TGTGCCACCGAAAGGGGGCCTGATCAGCCCCAGCATTTT.